The clone carrying this T cell receptor beta chain came up a few times. What it binds is not known. This record comes from a study of beta chain features in type 1 diabetes. Findings and caveats of the study: For Type 1 diabetes patients, all four CD4+ subsets carried TCRB CDR3s that were moderately but significantly shorter.

Since all of the isolated RNA was reverse transcribed, expressed TCRB transcripts were what got sequenced. Repertoires were generated with immunoSEQ multiplex PCR, while TCRdb's copy carries only in-frame clones and drops some. Among some 290,000 clones listed, roughly an eighth were seen once. Trimming removed 3 bases from V and 1 base from J, with 6 bases in between. Germline loops: CDR1 MGHDK, CDR2 SYGVNS. This CDR3 is built from 13 residues. The receptor comes from a man younger than 40 with type 1 diabetes. The chain recombines TRBV25-1 with TRBJ2-5; D not resolved. Input material: naive CD4+ T cells from blood. DNA of the CDR3: TGTGCCAGCAGTGACCCCATCCAAGAGACCCAGTACTTC. This gives the protein CASSDPIQETQYF.